These T cell receptor beta chains were read from a single sample in a study of CD8+CD57+ T cells in acquired aplastic anemia. TCRdb re-called the reads with MiXCR, one entry per CDR3 protein. The sample has a few hundred thousand distinct CDR3 sequences, 30% to 40% seen once. Sequences were obtained from sorted CD4+, CD8+, or CD8+CD57+ T cells (not recorded which) from PBMCs. The origin of the receptors is a human donor in good health, serving as a control. Both conserved end residues are part of each CDR3. A D gene is named only where the DNA matches it firmly. The size of a clone is reported for some rows only, either as once, few or many, or as a class for expanded clones.

V	length	J	D	size	CDR3	DNA
TRBV6-6	15	TRBJ2-7	TRBD1	many	CASSGWTGVGYEQYF	TGTGCCAGCAGCGGATGGACAGGGGTTGGCTACGAGCAGTACTTC
TRBV24-1	15	TRBJ2-1	TRBD2	.	CATDTGTSGGREQFF	TGTGCCACTGATACGGGGACTAGCGGGGGGAGGGAGCAGTTCTTC
TRBV19	17	TRBJ1-1	TRBD1	.	CASSKPGQGAKNTEAFF	TGTGCCAGTAGTAAACCGGGACAGGGGGCGAAGAACACTGAAGCTTTCTTT
TRBV5-1	15	TRBJ2-1	.	.	CASRSPGSTYNEQFF	TGCGCCAGCAGATCCCCGGGGAGTACCTACAATGAGCAGTTCTTC
TRBV12-3/TRBV12-4	14	TRBJ2-2	.	.	CASSLFQNTGELFF	TGTGCCAGCAGTTTATTCCAGAACACCGGGGAGCTGTTTTTT
TRBV27	14	TRBJ1-4	.	.	CASGADPDPSYLVF	TGTGCCAGCGGAGCAGATCCGGACCCCTCGTATCTTGTTTTT
TRBV29-1	14	TRBJ1-1	.	.	CSAKLQGKGTEAFF	TGCAGCGCCAAATTACAGGGAAAGGGCACTGAAGCTTTCTTT
TRBV19	15	TRBJ1-6	.	.	CASSRGGLVGSPLHF	TGTGCCAGTAGCAGGGGTGGTCTGGTCGGTTCACCCCTCCACTTT
TRBV11-1	19	TRBJ1-1	.	once	CASSLDPFVWGLIHTEAFF	TGTGCCAGCAGCTTAGACCCGTTTGTTTGGGGGTTGATCCACACTGAAGCTTTCTTT
TRBV4-1	17	TRBJ2-7	.	few	CASSQDRGAYTLYEQYF	TGCGCCAGCAGCCAAGACCGGGGGGCCTATACTCTCTACGAGCAGTACTTC
TRBV9	14	TRBJ2-5	.	few	CASSLTNSVETQYF	TGTGCCAGCAGCCTAACCAATAGCGTGGAGACCCAGTACTTC
TRBV3-1	13	TRBJ1-1	.	.	CASSQMVDTEAFF	TGTGCCAGCAGCCAAATGGTAGACACTGAAGCTTTCTTT
TRBV20-1	12	TRBJ2-4	.	many	CSSSEAKNIQYF	TGCAGTTCAAGTGAAGCCAAAAACATTCAGTACTTC
TRBV25-1	16	TRBJ2-1	.	.	CASTNALLARYNEQFF	TGTGCCAGCACCAACGCCCTCCTAGCTAGATACAATGAGCAGTTCTTC
TRBV6-5	14	TRBJ1-5	.	few	CASSYGQGKQPQHF	TGTGCCAGCAGTTACGGGCAGGGTAAACAGCCCCAGCATTTT
TRBV2	14	TRBJ1-5	.	many	CASSEVNGNQPQHF	TGTGCCAGCAGTGAAGTTAACGGCAATCAGCCCCAGCATTTT
TRBV7-8	16	TRBJ2-5	.	many	CASSPQRRTPQETQYF	TGTGCCAGCAGCCCGCAAAGAAGGACCCCTCAAGAGACCCAGTACTTC
TRBV2	15	TRBJ2-2	.	.	CASSGNRMNTGELFF	TGTGCCAGCAGTGGCAACCGAATGAACACCGGGGAGCTGTTTTTT
TRBV19	14	TRBJ2-3	.	.	CASSMTRNTDMQYF	TGTGCCAGTAGTATGACAAGAAACACAGATATGCAGTATTTT
TRBV7-7	16	TRBJ2-7	TRBD2	.	CASSSPGLAGGFEQYF	TGTGCCAGCAGCTCACCGGGACTAGCGGGAGGTTTCGAGCAGTACTTC
TRBV2	15	TRBJ2-7	.	many	CASSDLAKSSYEQYF	TGTGCCAGCAGTGATCTCGCGAAAAGCTCCTACGAGCAGTACTTC
TRBV7-6	14	TRBJ2-1	.	many	CASSLAGVNNEQFF	TGTGCCAGCAGCTTAGCGGGAGTCAATAATGAGCAGTTCTTC
TRBV6-1	11	TRBJ1-6	.	many	CASKENSPLHF	TGTGCCAGCAAGGAGAATTCACCCCTCCACTTT
TRBV5-1	15	TRBJ1-1	.	few	CASSPRQAMNTEAFF	TGCGCCAGCAGCCCGAGACAGGCTATGAACACTGAAGCTTTCTTT
TRBV10-3	15	TRBJ2-1	TRBD2	many	CAISASGSLSNEQFF	TGTGCCATCAGTGCTAGCGGGAGCCTATCCAATGAGCAGTTCTTC
TRBV11-2	14	TRBJ2-5	.	many	CASSAPRGVKTQYF	TGTGCCAGCAGCGCACCGCGAGGGGTGAAGACCCAGTACTTC
TRBV18	12	TRBJ1-2	.	many	CASSPMGNGYTF	TGTGCCAGCTCACCAATGGGAAATGGCTACACCTTC
TRBV7-2	13	TRBJ1-1	.	many	CASSKGQNTEAFF	TGTGCCAGCAGCAAGGGACAGAACACTGAAGCTTTCTTT
TRBV24-1	16	TRBJ2-2	TRBD2	few	CATSDPSGKNTGELFF	TGTGCCACCAGTGACCCTAGCGGGAAGAACACCGGGGAGCTGTTTTTT
TRBV29-1	14	TRBJ2-7	TRBD1	many	CSVDVTGGRNEQYF	TGCAGCGTAGACGTGACAGGGGGCCGCAACGAGCAGTACTTC
TRBV30	13	TRBJ1-2	.	many	CAWTRRDNYGYTF	TGTGCCTGGACTCGACGGGACAACTATGGCTACACCTTC
TRBV20-1	16	TRBJ1-6	.	once	CSARQEAGGDNSPLHF	TGCAGTGCTAGACAGGAAGCGGGGGGTGATAATTCACCCCTCCACTTT
TRBV18	14	TRBJ1-1	.	.	CASSPYGEDTEAFF	TGTGCCAGCTCACCATACGGGGAGGACACTGAAGCTTTCTTT
TRBV19	14	TRBJ1-1	.	few	CASSIFLLSGEAFF	TGTGCCAGTAGTATATTTTTACTGTCCGGGGAAGCTTTCTTT
TRBV5-1	14	TRBJ2-2	.	.	CASSLVPDTGELFF	TGCGCCAGCAGCTTGGTTCCAGACACCGGGGAGCTGTTTTTT
TRBV14	14	TRBJ1-2	.	many	CASSQASSLYGYTF	TGTGCCAGCAGCCAAGCCTCGAGCCTTTATGGCTACACCTTC
TRBV12-5	15	TRBJ2-7	TRBD2	.	CASGLIAGEFGEQYF	TGTGCTAGTGGCCTCATAGCGGGGGAGTTCGGCGAGCAGTACTTC
TRBV28	12	TRBJ1-2	.	once	CASSGQGEGYTF	TGTGCCAGCAGTGGTCAGGGAGAAGGCTACACCTTC
TRBV20-1	14	TRBJ1-2	.	many	CSAPIGLGSFGYTF	TGCAGTGCTCCTATTGGTTTAGGCTCCTTTGGCTACACCTTC
TRBV20-1	14	TRBJ2-3	TRBD1	.	CSAKDRGSTDTQYF	TGCAGTGCGAAGGACAGGGGAAGCACAGATACGCAGTATTTT
TRBV19	15	TRBJ1-1	TRBD1	many	CASSMTGGTGTEAFF	TGTGCCAGTAGTATGACAGGGGGCACCGGCACTGAAGCTTTCTTT